These 16 T cell receptor beta chains originate from one sample sequenced in a study of OX40 agonist ivuxolimab in advanced cancers. Profiling relied on immunoSEQ multiplex PCR, and the TCRdb table lists in-frame clones only, not all of them. This sample has 26,000 or so clones, with roughly 86% found just once. The sample in question was CD4+ or CD8+ T cells sorted from blood, obtained in a trial of the OX40 agonist ivuxolimab. All receptors come from an adult with an advanced solid tumor such as melanoma, head and neck, liver or kidney cancer.

CDR3: CASSTGAYTGELFF. DNA of the CDR3: TGTGCCAGTAGTACGGGGGCCTACACCGGGGAGCTGTTTTTT. The chain recombines TRBV19 with TRBJ2-2; D possibly uses TRBD1 or TRBD2 (6 bases each). V lost 4 bases, J lost 3 bases, and 9 bases lay in between. The CDR3 length is 14 residues. Germline V gives CDR1 LNHDA, CDR2 SQIVND (reference sequence).

The chain is built from TRBV21-1 and TRBJ2-3; the table's TRBD1 call for D was not verified on the DNA. TRBV21-1 is given as a pseudogene. This CDR3 contains 16 residues. This CDR3 reads CASSKTRAGGPDTQYF. The CDR3 nucleotides read TGTGCCAGCAGCAAAACGAGGGCAGGGGGGCCAGATACGCAGTATTTT.

The chain links TRBV7-3 to TRBJ2-1; perhaps TRBD1 as D (5 bases). The CDR3 runs 14 residues. V lost 2 bases and J lost 1, with 6 bases in between. Germline CDR1 and CDR2: SGHTA and FQGTGA. DNA of the CDR3: TGTGCCAGCAGCTTAGCAGGGTCCTACAATGAGCAGTTCTTC. This sequence encodes CASSLAGSYNEQFF.

The chain joins TRBV28 to TRBJ2-6; D not resolved. The V and J ends lost 3 bases and 1 base respectively, with 7 bases between them. Looked up from germline, CDR1 is MDHEN and CDR2 is SYDVKM. The CDR3 runs 15 residues. The CDR3 region is CASSFDASGANVLTF. CDR3 DNA: TGTGCCAGCAGTTTCGACGCTTCTGGGGCCAACGTCCTGACTTTC.

The rearrangement uses TRBV7-9 and TRBJ2-1; D may be TRBD1 or TRBD2 (6 bases each). Germline V gives CDR1 SEHNR, CDR2 FQNEAQ (reference sequence). Trimming took off 1 base at V and 13 bases at J, with 11 bases between the two ends. The CDR3 has 12 residues. The DNA for the CDR3 is TGTGCCAGCAGCTTAGGGGGGGCCTCCCAGTTCTTC. Translated, it gives CASSLGGASQFF.

The CDR3 coding sequence is TGTGCCAGCAGTGGGGACACTGAAGCTTTCTTT. Protein sequence: CASSGDTEAFF. V and J are TRBV5-5 and TRBJ1-1; D is ambiguous. The CDR3 covers 11 residues. CDR1 SGHKS and CDR2 YYEKEE come from the germline V gene (reference sequence). V lost 5 bases and J lost 3, with 5 bases in between. The whole variable domain, remainder taken from reference TRBV5-5 and TRBJ1-1, is DAGVTQSPTHLIKTRGQQVTLRCSPISGHKSVSWYQQVLGQGPQFIFQYYEKEERGRGNFPDRFSARQFPNYSSELNVNALLLGDSALYLCASSGDTEAFFGQGTRLTVV.

V is TRBV7-3 and J is TRBJ2-3; 9 bases are shared with TRBD2. CDR3 length: 16 residues. The J segment lost 0 bases and the V segment lost 1 base, leaving 2 bases of the junction unmatched. Germline-derived CDR1 and CDR2 are SGHTA and FQGTGA. The CDR3 nucleotides read TGTGCCAGCAGCTTAAATAGCGGGGGAAGCACAGATACGCAGTATTTT. This encodes CASSLNSGGSTDTQYF.

The V call is TRBV28, the J call TRBJ1-1; D not certain. CDR3 length: 12 residues. Trimming left V 2 bases short and J 7 bases short, with 8 bases between. Germline V gives CDR1 MDHEN, CDR2 SYDVKM. In DNA, the CDR3 is TGTGCCAGCAGTTTAGGGGTGAGTGAAGCTTTCTTT. Its translation: CASSLGVSEAFF.

This chain connects TRBV27 to TRBJ2-2; perhaps TRBD1 as D (5 bases). Per the germline V gene, CDR1 is MNHEY and CDR2 is SMNVEV (reference sequence). The CDR3 consists of 14 residues. V gave up 5 bases and J gave up 4 bases, with 11 bases separating them. In nucleotides, the CDR3 is TGTGCCAGCAGTCTAGGGGTTCTCACCGGGGAGCTGTTTTTT. Its translation: CASSLGVLTGELFF.

The chain combines TRBV11-3 with TRBJ2-7; TRBD2 might be the D (6 bases). Germline V lookup: CDR1 SGHNT, CDR2 YENEEA. V lost 5 bases and J 7 bases, leaving 15 bases between the germline ends. This CDR3 comprises 13 residues. In DNA, the CDR3 is TGTGCCAGCAGCCGGGACTGGGCTGGAGAGCAGTACTTC. This gives the protein CASSRDWAGEQYF.

The CDR3 here is CASSYRGATLEQYF. The CDR3 DNA follows: TGTGCCAGCAGTTATCGGGGGGCTACGCTCGAGCAGTACTTC. V is TRBV6-5 and J is TRBJ2-7, with a weak D call TRBD2 (7 bases). CDR3 length: 14 residues. CDR1 and CDR2 (germline): MNHEY, SVGAGI. Trimming shortened V by 3 bases and J by 6 bases, and 15 bases separated the two germline ends.

The chain links TRBV4-1 to TRBJ2-3; TRBD2 agrees at 10 bases. V trimming: 4 bases; J trimming: 4 bases; junction bases outside the gene matches: 5. Germline V gene data show CDR1 as MGHRA and CDR2 as YSYEKL. This CDR3 spans 15 amino acids. The CDR3 DNA is TGCGCCAGCAGCCCTATAGCGGGAGGCGCAGATACGCAGTATTTT. It specifies CASSPIAGGADTQYF.

This chain connects TRBV7-9 to TRBJ1-1; D might be TRBD1 (5 bases). The CDR3 loop spans 13 amino acids. Germline CDR1 is SEHNR and CDR2 is FQNEAQ (reference sequence). The V and J ends lost 1 base and 5 bases respectively, with 8 bases between them. For the CDR3, the DNA is TGTGCCAGCAGCTTAGGGGGGGAGACTGAAGCTTTCTTT. Translation: CASSLGGETEAFF. The complete variable domain, with remaining parts taken from reference TRBV7-9 and TRBJ1-1, reads DTGVSQNPRHKITKRGQNVTFRCDPISEHNRLYWYRQTLGQGPEFLTYFQNEAQLEKSRLLSDRFSAERPKGSFSTLEIQRTEQGDSAMYLCASSLGGETEAFFGQGTRLTVV.

This chain uses TRBV28 with TRBJ1-1; D is ambiguous. The V gene's germline CDR1 is MDHEN and CDR2 SYDVKM. V was cut by 3 bases and J by 0 bases, with 5 bases left in between. CDR3 length: 13 amino acids. The CDR3 coding sequence is TGTGCCAGCAGTTTCAGCGTGAACACTGAAGCTTTCTTT. It codes for CASSFSVNTEAFF. The whole variable domain, filled in from reference TRBV28 and TRBJ1-1, reads DVKVTQSSRYLVKRTGEKVFLECVQDMDHENMFWYRQDPGLGLRLIYFSYDVKMKEKGDIPEGYSVSREKKERFSLILESASTNQTSMYLCASSFSVNTEAFFGQGTRLTVV.

This clone appeared a single time. V is TRBV13 and J is TRBJ1-2, with unresolved D. The CDR3 totals 11 residues. Trimming cost V 8 bases and J 2 bases, with 6 bases left between them. Germline V gives CDR1 PRHDT, CDR2 FYEKMQ (reference sequence). The CDR3 is CASGQNYGYTF. The CDR3 region has the DNA TGTGCCAGCGGGCAGAACTATGGCTACACCTTC.

The chain employs TRBV19 and TRBJ1-4; a weak D match, TRBD1 (5 bases). Per the germline V gene, CDR1 is LNHDA and CDR2 is SQIVND (reference sequence). The CDR3 sequence is 15 residues long. Trimming shortened V by 6 bases and J by 3 bases, and 14 bases separated the two germline ends. CDR3 region: CASSLAGPSNEKLFF. CDR3 coding DNA: TGTGCCAGTAGCCTCGCGGGGCCGTCTAATGAAAAACTGTTTTTT. Complete variable domain (other parts from reference TRBV19 and TRBJ1-4): DGGITQSPKYLFRKEGQNVTLSCEQNLNHDAMYWYRQDPGQGLRLIYYSQIVNDFQKGDIAEGYSVSREKKESFPLTVTSAQKNPTAFYLCASSLAGPSNEKLFFGSGTQLSVL.